Listed below are T cell receptor beta chains from one sample, sequenced in a study of T-cell reconstitution after alpha-beta-depleted transplantation in children. MiXCR was run by TCRdb on the PCR reads, yielding one entry per CDR3 protein. The profile covers 750,000 to 950,000 distinct CDR3 sequences, with roughly 15% appearing a single time and around 5.3% taken by the ten largest. The sample here was PBMCs, mostly from graft donor cells, taken 360 days after TCRalphabeta/CD19-depleted stem cell transplant. The receptors stem from a male patient younger than 18 who had a stem cell transplant for acute lymphoblastic leukemia, so the T cells may come from the graft donor. Both conserved end residues are part of each CDR3. A D gene is named only where the DNA matches it firmly. Size tells how often a clone was seen (once, few, many) or the class of an expanded clone, and some rows leave it out.

J | D | V | size | CDR3 | DNA
TRBJ2-7 | NA | TRBV5-1 | few | CASSLGDTLSYEQYF | TGCGCCAGCAGCTTGGGTGACACTCTCTCCTACGAGCAGTACTTC
TRBJ2-7 | NA | TRBV7-9 | NA | CASSISGKTYEQYF | TGTGCCAGCAGCATATCCGGGAAAACCTACGAGCAGTACTTC
TRBJ1-5 | NA | TRBV14 | NA | CASSQDAGSNQPQHF | TGTGCCAGCAGCCAAGATGCAGGTAGCAATCAGCCCCAGCATTTT
TRBJ2-1 | NA | TRBV6-2/TRBV6-3 | few | CASSYYHEQFF | TGTGCCAGCAGTTATTATCATGAGCAGTTCTTC
TRBJ2-3 | NA | TRBV5-5 | few | CASIFESDTQYF | TGTGCCAGCATCTTCGAATCCGATACGCAGTATTTT
TRBJ2-7 | NA | TRBV7-6 | many | CASSKGGPSYEQYF | TGTGCCAGCAGCAAAGGGGGGCCCTCCTACGAGCAGTACTTC
TRBJ2-1 | NA | TRBV4-1 | few | CASSQPLDNEQFF | TGCGCCAGCAGCCAACCCCTAGACAATGAGCAGTTCTTC
TRBJ1-5 | TRBD1 | TRBV5-6 | few | CASSSGQGGSNQPQHF | TGTGCCAGCAGCTCGGGACAGGGAGGGTCGAATCAGCCCCAGCATTTT
TRBJ1-5 | NA | TRBV3-1 | few | CASKDAASNQPQHF | TGTGCCAGCAAGGACGCGGCCAGCAATCAGCCCCAGCATTTT
TRBJ2-1 | NA | TRBV7-6 | many | CASSGLTGSSYNEQFF | TGTGCCAGCAGCGGCTTGACAGGCAGCTCCTACAATGAGCAGTTCTTC
TRBJ2-2 | NA | TRBV21-1 | few | CASSKESAGGTGELFF | TGTGCCAGCAGCAAAGAGTCAGCGGGAGGAACCGGGGAGCTGTTTTTT
TRBJ2-1 | TRBD2 | TRBV7-6 | NA | CASSRSGTPHEQFF | TGTGCCAGCAGCCGGAGCGGGACTCCGCATGAGCAGTTCTTC
TRBJ2-7 | TRBD2 | TRBV18 | few | CASSAPGLADYEQYF | TGTGCCAGCTCAGCCCCTGGACTAGCGGACTACGAGCAGTACTTC
TRBJ1-1 | NA | TRBV7-9 | NA | CASSPAHQSAEAFF | TGTGCCAGCAGCCCCGCTCATCAGAGCGCTGAAGCTTTCTTT
TRBJ1-6 | NA | TRBV5-1 | few | CASRGSDNSPLHF | TGCGCCAGCAGAGGGTCAGATAATTCACCCCTCCACTTT
TRBJ2-2 | NA | TRBV20-1 | few | CSAREGGELLGELFF | TGCAGTGCTAGAGAGGGGGGAGAGCTTCTCGGGGAGCTGTTTTTT
TRBJ2-5 | NA | TRBV4-1 | NA | CASSPQPTAQETQYF | TGCGCCAGCAGCCCTCAGCCGACAGCTCAAGAGACCCAGTACTTC
TRBJ2-1 | TRBD1 | TRBV19 | NA | CASRDRVIDEQFF | TGTGCCAGTAGGGACAGGGTGATAGATGAGCAGTTCTTC
TRBJ2-5 | TRBD2 | TRBV7-8 | many | CAAAASGRVKETQYF | TGTGCGGCTGCGGCTAGCGGGAGGGTAAAAGAGACCCAGTACTTC
TRBJ2-5 | TRBD2 | TRBV5-1 | many | CASSPGLAGGSETQYF | TGCGCCAGCAGCCCGGGACTAGCGGGAGGTTCAGAGACCCAGTACTTC
TRBJ2-1 | NA | TRBV18 | NA | CASSPGPIQYNEQFF | TGTGCCAGCTCACCGGGACCAATTCAATACAATGAGCAGTTCTTC
TRBJ2-7 | NA | TRBV27 | NA | CASSLFGPSYEQYF | TGTGCCAGCAGTTTATTCGGGCCTAGCTACGAGCAGTACTTC
TRBJ2-3 | TRBD1 | TRBV2 | NA | CASRGTGRYRTDTQYF | TGTGCCAGCAGGGGGACAGGCCGGTATCGGACAGATACGCAGTATTTT
TRBJ2-7 | NA | TRBV9 | NA | CASSVGPEAPYEQYF | TGTGCCAGCAGCGTAGGCCCCGAGGCTCCCTACGAGCAGTACTTC
TRBJ2-7 | NA | TRBV3-1 | NA | CASSQAEQALFYEQYF | TGTGCCAGCAGCCAAGCTGAACAGGCCTTATTCTACGAGCAGTACTTC
TRBJ1-4 | TRBD1 | TRBV20-1 | few | CSVAGQLNEKLFF | TGCAGTGTGGCGGGACAGCTTAATGAAAAACTGTTTTTT
TRBJ2-2 | TRBD2 | TRBV29-1 | many | CSVEGLAGNTGELFF | TGCAGCGTTGAGGGGCTAGCGGGTAACACCGGGGAGCTGTTTTTT
TRBJ2-1 | TRBD1 | TRBV5-1 | few | CASSSGQGAGEQFF | TGCGCCAGCAGCTCCGGACAGGGGGCTGGGGAGCAGTTCTTC
TRBJ2-1 | NA | TRBV7-8 | NA | CASSRGEGGPNEQFF | TGTGCCAGCAGCCGTGGGGAAGGGGGACCCAATGAGCAGTTCTTC
TRBJ1-6 | NA | TRBV12-3/TRBV12-4 | few | CASSPISGMESPLHF | TGTGCCAGCAGCCCCATTTCGGGAATGGAATCACCCCTCCACTTT
TRBJ2-1 | NA | TRBV25-1 | few | CASSWGPHNEQFF | TGTGCCAGCAGTTGGGGGCCCCACAATGAGCAGTTCTTC
TRBJ1-1 | TRBD1 | TRBV12-3/TRBV12-4 | NA | CASSLQGAWNTEAFF | TGTGCCAGCAGTTTACAGGGGGCTTGGAACACTGAAGCTTTCTTT
TRBJ2-5 | NA | TRBV28 | NA | CASNMKWQRETQYF | TGTGCCAGCAACATGAAGTGGCAACGAGAGACCCAGTACTTC
TRBJ2-7 | TRBD2 | TRBV7-6 | few | CASSRTSGLTSSYEQYF | TGTGCCAGCAGCCGGACTAGCGGGCTGACTAGCTCCTACGAGCAGTACTTC
TRBJ2-5 | NA | TRBV5-1 | NA | CASSPGPKTQYF | TGCGCCAGCAGCCCCGGACCAAAGACCCAGTACTTC
TRBJ2-7 | NA | TRBV7-6 | few | CASSREGYPHEQYF | TGTGCCAGCAGTCGTGAAGGGTATCCCCACGAGCAGTACTTC
TRBJ1-5 | NA | TRBV28 | many | CASRGSNQPQHF | TGTGCCAGTCGAGGGAGCAATCAGCCCCAGCATTTT
TRBJ1-4 | NA | TRBV29-1 | few | CSVESGSNEKLFF | TGCAGCGTTGAATCCGGTAGTAATGAAAAACTGTTTTTT
TRBJ1-5 | NA | TRBV27 | few | CASSSSASAAARNQPQHF | TGTGCCAGCAGTTCCTCGGCCAGCGCCGCCGCCCGTAATCAGCCCCAGCATTTT
TRBJ1-6 | TRBD1 | TRBV27 | NA | CASWDRGYSPLHF | TGTGCCAGCTGGGACAGGGGTTATTCACCCCTCCACTTT
TRBJ2-3 | NA | TRBV5-1 | few | CASNVGVTDTQYF | TGCGCCAGCAACGTCGGGGTCACAGATACGCAGTATTTT
TRBJ1-5 | NA | TRBV7-2 | many | CASSFSSNQPQHF | TGCGCCAGCAGCTTTAGCAGCAATCAGCCCCAGCATTTT
TRBJ2-4 | NA | TRBV28 | NA | CASSLFPRDGGVKNIQYF | TGTGCCAGCAGTTTATTCCCCCGGGATGGAGGGGTCAAAAACATTCAGTACTTC
TRBJ2-6 | NA | TRBV5-1 | many | CASSFESGLSNVLTF | TGCGCCAGCAGCTTCGAATCAGGGCTATCCAACGTCCTGACTTTC
TRBJ2-1 | TRBD2 | TRBV20-1 | many | CSAPSGLAGSYEQFF | TGCAGTGCGCCTTCCGGACTAGCGGGAAGCTATGAGCAGTTCTTC
TRBJ2-7 | TRBD2 | TRBV5-1 | NA | CASSLHRLAESYEQYF | TGCGCCAGCAGCCTCCACCGACTAGCGGAATCCTACGAGCAGTACTTC
TRBJ1-2 | TRBD1 | TRBV25-1 | NA | CASSRPGTGGGGYTF | TGTGCCAGCAGCCGTCCCGGGACAGGGGGTGGAGGCTACACCTTC